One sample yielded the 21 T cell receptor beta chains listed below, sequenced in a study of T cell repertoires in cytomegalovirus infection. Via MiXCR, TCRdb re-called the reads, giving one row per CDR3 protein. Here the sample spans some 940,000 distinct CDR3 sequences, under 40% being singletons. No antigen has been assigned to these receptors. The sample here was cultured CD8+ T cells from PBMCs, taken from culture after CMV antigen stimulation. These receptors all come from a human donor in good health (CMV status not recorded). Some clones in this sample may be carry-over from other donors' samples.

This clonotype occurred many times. The CDR3 sequence: CASSPGTAPRDTQYF. CDR3 coding DNA: TGTGCCAGCAGTCCCGGGACCGCGCCACGGGATACGCAGTATTTT. The gene calls are TRBV28 and TRBJ2-3; D could derive from TRBD1 or TRBD2 (5 bases each). The CDR3 sequence is 15 residues long. From germline, CDR1 is MDHEN and CDR2 SYDVKM. V was trimmed by 5 bases and J by 6 bases, leaving 18 bases between them.

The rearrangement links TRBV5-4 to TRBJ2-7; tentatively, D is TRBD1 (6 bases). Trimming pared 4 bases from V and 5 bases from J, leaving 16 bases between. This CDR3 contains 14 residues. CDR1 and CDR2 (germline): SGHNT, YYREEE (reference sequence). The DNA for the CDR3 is TGTGCCAGCAGCAGACGGACAGCGCTCCACGAGCAGTACTTC. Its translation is CASSRRTALHEQYF.

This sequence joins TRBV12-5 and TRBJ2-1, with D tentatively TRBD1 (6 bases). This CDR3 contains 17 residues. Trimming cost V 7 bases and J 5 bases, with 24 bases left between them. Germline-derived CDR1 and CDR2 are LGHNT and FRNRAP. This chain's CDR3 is CASESWGLPTGHNEQFF. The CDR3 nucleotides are TGTGCTAGTGAATCTTGGGGGCTCCCCACGGGGCACAATGAGCAGTTCTTC.

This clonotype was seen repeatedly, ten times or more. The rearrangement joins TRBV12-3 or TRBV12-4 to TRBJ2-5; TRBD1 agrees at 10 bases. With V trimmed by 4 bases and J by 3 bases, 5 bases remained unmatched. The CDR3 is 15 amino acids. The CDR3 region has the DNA TGTGCCAGCAGTTCAGTCGGGACAGGGGAAGAGACCCAGTACTTC. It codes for CASSSVGTGEETQYF.

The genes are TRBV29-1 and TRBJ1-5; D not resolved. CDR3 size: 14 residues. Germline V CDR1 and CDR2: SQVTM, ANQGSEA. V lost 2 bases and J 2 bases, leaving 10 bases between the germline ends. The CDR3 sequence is CSVESGQGNQPQHF. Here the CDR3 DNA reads TGCAGCGTTGAAAGTGGTCAGGGCAATCAGCCCCAGCATTTT.

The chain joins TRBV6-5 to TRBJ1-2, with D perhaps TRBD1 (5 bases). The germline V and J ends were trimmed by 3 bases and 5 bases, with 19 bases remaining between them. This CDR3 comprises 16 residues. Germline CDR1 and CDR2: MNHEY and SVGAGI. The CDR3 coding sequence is TGTGCCAGCAGTTATGCGAGGGGCAGTGAGCCTTATGGCTACACCTTC. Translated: CASSYARGSEPYGYTF.

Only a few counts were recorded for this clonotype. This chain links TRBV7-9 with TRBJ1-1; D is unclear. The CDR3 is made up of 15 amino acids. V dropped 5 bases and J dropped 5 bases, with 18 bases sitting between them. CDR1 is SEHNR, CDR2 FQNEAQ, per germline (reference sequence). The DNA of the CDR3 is TGTGCCAGCAGCCAAGACCTAGGAGTGAGTACTGAAGCTTTCTTT. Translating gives CASSQDLGVSTEAFF.

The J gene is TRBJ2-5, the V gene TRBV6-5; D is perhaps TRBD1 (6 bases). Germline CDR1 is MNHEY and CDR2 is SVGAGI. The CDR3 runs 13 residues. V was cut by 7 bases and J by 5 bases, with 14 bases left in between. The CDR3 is CASTNRESETQYF. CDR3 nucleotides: TGTGCCAGCACAAACAGGGAAAGTGAGACCCAGTACTTC.

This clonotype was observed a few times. CDR3: CASSFGGGTVSTQHF. The CDR3, as DNA: TGTGCCAGCAGTTTCGGGGGAGGGACAGTGAGCACCCAGCATTTT. The chain recombines TRBV12-3 or TRBV12-4 with TRBJ1-5, with 7 positions matching TRBD1. V trimming: 3 bases; J trimming: 11 bases; junction bases outside the gene matches: 13. This CDR3 contains 15 residues.

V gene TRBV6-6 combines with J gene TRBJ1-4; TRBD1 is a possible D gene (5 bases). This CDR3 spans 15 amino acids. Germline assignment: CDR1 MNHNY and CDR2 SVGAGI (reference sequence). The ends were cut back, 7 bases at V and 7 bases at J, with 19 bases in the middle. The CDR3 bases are TGTGCCAGCACCTACGTGTGGCAGGGCGGTGAAAAACTGTTTTTT. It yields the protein CASTYVWQGGEKLFF.

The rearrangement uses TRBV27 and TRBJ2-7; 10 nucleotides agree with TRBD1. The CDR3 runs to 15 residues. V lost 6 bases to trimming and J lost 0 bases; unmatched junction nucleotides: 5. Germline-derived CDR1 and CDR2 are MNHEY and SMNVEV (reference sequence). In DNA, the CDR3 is TGTGCCAGCAGCTCCTGGGACAGGGGCTCCTACGAGCAGTACTTC. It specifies CASSSWDRGSYEQYF.

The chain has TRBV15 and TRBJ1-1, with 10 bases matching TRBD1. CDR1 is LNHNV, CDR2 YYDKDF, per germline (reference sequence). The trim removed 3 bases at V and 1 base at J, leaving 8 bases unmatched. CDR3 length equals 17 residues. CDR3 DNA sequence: TGTGCCACCAGCAGCACCAGGACAGGGGGAAGGAACACTGAAGCTTTCTTT. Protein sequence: CATSSTRTGGRNTEAFF.

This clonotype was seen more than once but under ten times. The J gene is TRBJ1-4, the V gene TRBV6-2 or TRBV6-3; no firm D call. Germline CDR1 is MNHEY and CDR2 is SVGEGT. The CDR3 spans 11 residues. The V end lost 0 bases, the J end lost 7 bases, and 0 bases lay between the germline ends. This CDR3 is CASSYSEKLFF. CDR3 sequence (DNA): TGTGCCAGCAGTTACTCTGAAAAACTGTTTTTT.

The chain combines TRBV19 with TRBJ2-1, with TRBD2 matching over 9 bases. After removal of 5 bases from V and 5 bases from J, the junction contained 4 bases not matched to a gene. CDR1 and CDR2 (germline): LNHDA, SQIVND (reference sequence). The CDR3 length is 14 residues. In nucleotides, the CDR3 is TGTGCCAGTAGTTGGTCTAGCGGGAACAATGAGCAGTTCTTC. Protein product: CASSWSSGNNEQFF.

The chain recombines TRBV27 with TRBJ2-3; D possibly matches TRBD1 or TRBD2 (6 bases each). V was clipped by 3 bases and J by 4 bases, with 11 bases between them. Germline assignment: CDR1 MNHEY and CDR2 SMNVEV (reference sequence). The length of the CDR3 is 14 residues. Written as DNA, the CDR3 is TGTGCCAGCAGTTTCGGGGGCCGGGCAGATACGCAGTATTTT. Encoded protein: CASSFGGRADTQYF.

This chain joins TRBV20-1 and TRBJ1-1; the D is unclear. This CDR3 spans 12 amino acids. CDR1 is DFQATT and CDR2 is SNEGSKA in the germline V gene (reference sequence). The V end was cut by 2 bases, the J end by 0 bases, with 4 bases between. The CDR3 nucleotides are TGCAGTGCTAGAATGATGAACACTGAAGCTTTCTTT. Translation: CSARMMNTEAFF.

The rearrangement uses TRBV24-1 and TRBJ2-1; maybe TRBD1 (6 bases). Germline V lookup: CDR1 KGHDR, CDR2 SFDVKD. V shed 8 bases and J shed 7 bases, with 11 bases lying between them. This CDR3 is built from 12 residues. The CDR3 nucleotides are TGTGCCACCAAGGACAGCGCGAATGAGCAGTTCTTC. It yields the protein CATKDSANEQFF.

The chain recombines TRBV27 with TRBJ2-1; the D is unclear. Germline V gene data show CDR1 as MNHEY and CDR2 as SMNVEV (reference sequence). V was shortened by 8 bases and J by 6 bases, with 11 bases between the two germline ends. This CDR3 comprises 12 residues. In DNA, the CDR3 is TGTGCCAGCTTCGACAATCGCAATGAGCAGTTCTTC. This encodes CASFDNRNEQFF.

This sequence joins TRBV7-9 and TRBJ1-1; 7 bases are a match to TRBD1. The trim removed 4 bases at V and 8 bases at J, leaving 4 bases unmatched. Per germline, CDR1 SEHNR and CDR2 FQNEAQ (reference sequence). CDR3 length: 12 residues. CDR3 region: CASSYGTEEAFF. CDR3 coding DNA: TGTGCCAGCAGCTATGGGACAGAAGAAGCTTTCTTT.

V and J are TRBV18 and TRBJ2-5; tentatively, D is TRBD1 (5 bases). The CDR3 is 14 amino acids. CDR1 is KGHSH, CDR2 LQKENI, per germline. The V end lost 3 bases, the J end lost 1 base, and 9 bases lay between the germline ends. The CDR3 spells CASSPDSFQETQYF. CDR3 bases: TGTGCCAGCTCACCTGACAGTTTCCAAGAGACCCAGTACTTC.

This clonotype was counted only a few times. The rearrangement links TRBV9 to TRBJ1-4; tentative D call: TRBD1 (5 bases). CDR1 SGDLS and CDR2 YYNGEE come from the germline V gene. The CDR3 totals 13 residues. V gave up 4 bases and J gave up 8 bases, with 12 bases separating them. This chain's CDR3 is CASSSWDDEKLFF. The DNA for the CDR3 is TGTGCCAGCAGCTCCTGGGACGACGAAAAACTGTTTTTT. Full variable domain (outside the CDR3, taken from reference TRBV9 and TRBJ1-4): DSGVTQTPKHLITATGQRVTLRCSPRSGDLSVYWYQQSLDQGLQFLIQYYNGEERAKGNILERFSAQQFPDLHSELNLSSLELGDSALYFCASSSWDDEKLFFGSGTQLSVL.